This TCR beta chain is from a study of shared clonotypes between healthy human individuals. Profiling relied on immunoSEQ multiplex PCR, and the TCRdb table lists in-frame clones only, not all of them. This table holds 550,000 to 750,000 clones, under 95% found once. Terminally differentiated effector memory CD45RA+ cells were left out of the naive CD8 fraction, which was CD45RO-negative and positively selected for CCR7. This clone was seen only once. The TCR originated in a man between 25 and 39 years old in good health. The sample consisted of naive CD8+ T cells sorted from blood.

The chain's CDR3 is CASRGNPGLERFRVIGSFF. The CDR3 nucleotides are TGTGCCAGCAGAGGGAATCCGGGACTAGAAAGGTTTCGGGTCATCGGGTCGTTCTTC. The genes are TRBV7-9 and TRBJ2-1, with 8 nucleotides matching TRBD2. This CDR3 is 19 amino acids long. V was pared by 6 bases and J by 15 bases, with 31 bases of the junction left unmatched. Germline lookup yields CDR1 SEHNR and CDR2 FQNEAQ (reference sequence).